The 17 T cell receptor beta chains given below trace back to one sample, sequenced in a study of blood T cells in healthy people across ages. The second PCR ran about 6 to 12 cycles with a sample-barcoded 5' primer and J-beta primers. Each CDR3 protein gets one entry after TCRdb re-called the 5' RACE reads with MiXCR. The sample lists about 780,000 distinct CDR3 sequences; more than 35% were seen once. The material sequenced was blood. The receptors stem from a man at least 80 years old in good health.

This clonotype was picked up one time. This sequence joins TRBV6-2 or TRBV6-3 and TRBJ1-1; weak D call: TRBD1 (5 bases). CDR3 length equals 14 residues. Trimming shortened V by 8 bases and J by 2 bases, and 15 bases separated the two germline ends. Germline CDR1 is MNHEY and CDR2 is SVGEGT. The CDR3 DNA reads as TGTGCCAGCGGGAAAAGGGGCAGTAACACTGAAGCTTTCTTT. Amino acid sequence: CASGKRGSNTEAFF.

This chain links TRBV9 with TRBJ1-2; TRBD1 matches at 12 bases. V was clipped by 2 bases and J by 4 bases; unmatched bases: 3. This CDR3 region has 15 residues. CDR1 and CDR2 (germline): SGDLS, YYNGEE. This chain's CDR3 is CASSVGTGGVYGYTF. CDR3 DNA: TGTGCCAGCAGCGTCGGGACAGGGGGCGTCTATGGCTACACCTTC.

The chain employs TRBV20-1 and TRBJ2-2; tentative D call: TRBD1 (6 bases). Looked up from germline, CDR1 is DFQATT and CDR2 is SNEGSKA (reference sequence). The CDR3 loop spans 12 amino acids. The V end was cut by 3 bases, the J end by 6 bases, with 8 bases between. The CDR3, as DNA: TGCAGTGCTAGCGCAGGGGCCGGGGAGCTGTTTTTT. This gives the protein CSASAGAGELFF.

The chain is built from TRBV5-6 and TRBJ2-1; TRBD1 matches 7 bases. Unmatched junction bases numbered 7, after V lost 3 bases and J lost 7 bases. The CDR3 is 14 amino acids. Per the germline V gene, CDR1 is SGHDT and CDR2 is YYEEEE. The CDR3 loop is CASSSQGRGNEQFF. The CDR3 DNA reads TGTGCCAGCAGCTCACAGGGGCGCGGGAATGAGCAGTTCTTC.

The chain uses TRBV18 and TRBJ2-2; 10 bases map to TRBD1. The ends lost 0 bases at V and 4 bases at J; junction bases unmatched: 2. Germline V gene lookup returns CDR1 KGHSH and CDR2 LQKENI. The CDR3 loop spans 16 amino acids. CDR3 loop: CASSPPTGGGTGELFF. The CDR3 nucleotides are TGTGCCAGCTCACCACCGACAGGGGGCGGCACCGGGGAGCTGTTTTTT.

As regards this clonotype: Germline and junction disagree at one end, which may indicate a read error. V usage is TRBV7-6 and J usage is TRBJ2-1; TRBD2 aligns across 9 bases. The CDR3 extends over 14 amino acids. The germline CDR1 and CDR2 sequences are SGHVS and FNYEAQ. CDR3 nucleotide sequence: TGTGCCAACAGCTTAGCGGGAGAAGGCAATGAGCAGTTCTTC. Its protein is CANSLAGEGNEQFF.

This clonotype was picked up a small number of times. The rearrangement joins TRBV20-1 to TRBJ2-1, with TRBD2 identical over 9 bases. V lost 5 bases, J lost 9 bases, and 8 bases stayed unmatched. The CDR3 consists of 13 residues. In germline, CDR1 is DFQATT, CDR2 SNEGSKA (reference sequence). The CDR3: CSAGGRLAAEQFF. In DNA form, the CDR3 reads TGCAGTGCTGGGGGGAGACTAGCGGCTGAGCAGTTCTTC.

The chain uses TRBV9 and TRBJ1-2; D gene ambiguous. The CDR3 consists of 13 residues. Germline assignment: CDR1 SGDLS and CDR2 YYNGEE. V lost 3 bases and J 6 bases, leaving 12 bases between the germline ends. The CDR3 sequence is CASSGERVDGYTF. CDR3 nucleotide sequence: TGTGCCAGCAGCGGCGAAAGAGTCGATGGCTACACCTTC.

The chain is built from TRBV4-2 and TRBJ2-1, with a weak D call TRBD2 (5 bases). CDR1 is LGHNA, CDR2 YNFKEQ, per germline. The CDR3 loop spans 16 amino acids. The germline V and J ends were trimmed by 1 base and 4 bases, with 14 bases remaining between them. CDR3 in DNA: TGTGCCAGCAGCCAAGTTTCGGCGGGTAGTTACAATGAGCAGTTCTTC. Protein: CASSQVSAGSYNEQFF.

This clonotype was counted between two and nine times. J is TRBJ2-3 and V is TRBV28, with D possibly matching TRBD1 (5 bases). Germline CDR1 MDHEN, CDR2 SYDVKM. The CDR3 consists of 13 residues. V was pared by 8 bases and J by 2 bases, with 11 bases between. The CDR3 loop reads CASHLRDTDTQYF. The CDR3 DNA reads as TGTGCCAGCCACCTCAGGGACACAGATACGCAGTATTTT.

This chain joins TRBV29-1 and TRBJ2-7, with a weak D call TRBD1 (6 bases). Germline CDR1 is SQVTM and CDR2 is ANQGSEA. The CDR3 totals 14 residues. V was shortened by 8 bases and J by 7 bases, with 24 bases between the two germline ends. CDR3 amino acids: CSSPGHQAYNEQYF. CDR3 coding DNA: TGCAGCTCCCCGGGACACCAGGCCTACAATGAGCAGTACTTC.

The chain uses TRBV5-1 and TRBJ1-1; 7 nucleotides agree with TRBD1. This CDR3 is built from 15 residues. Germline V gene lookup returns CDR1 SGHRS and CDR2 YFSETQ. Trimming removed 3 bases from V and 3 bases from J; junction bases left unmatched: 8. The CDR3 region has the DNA TGCGCCAGCAGCTACGAATACAGGGGTTACACTGAAGCTTTCTTT. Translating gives CASSYEYRGYTEAFF.

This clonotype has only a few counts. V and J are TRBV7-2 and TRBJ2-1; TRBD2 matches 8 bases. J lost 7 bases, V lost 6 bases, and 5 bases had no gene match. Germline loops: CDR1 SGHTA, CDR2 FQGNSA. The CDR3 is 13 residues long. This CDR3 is CASRESGGNEQFF. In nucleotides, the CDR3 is TGTGCCAGCAGGGAGAGCGGGGGTAATGAGCAGTTCTTC. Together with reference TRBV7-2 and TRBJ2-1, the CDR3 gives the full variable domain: GAGVSQSPSNKVTEKGKDVELRCDPISGHTALYWYRQSLGQGLEFLIYFQGNSAPDKSGLPSDRFSAERTGGSVSTLTIQRTQQEDSAVYLCASRESGGNEQFFGPGTRLTVL.

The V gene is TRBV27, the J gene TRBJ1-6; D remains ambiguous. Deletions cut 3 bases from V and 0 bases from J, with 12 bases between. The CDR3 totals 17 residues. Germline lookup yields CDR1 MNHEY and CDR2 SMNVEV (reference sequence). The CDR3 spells CASSFRLVSSYNSPLHF. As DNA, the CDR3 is TGTGCCAGCAGTTTCCGACTCGTGAGCTCCTATAATTCACCCCTCCACTTT.

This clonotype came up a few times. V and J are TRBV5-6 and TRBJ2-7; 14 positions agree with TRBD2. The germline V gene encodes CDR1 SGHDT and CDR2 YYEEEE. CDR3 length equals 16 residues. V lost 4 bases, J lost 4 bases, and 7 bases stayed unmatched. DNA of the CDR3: TGTGCCAGCAGCCCCGGACTAGCGGGAGGCGTTTACGAGCAGTACTTC. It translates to CASSPGLAGGVYEQYF. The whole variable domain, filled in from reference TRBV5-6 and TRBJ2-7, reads DAGVTQSPTHLIKTRGQQVTLRCSPKSGHDTVSWYQQALGQGPQFIFQYYEEEERQRGNFPDRFSGHQFPNYSSELNVNALLLGDSALYLCASSPGLAGGVYEQYFGPGTRLTVT.

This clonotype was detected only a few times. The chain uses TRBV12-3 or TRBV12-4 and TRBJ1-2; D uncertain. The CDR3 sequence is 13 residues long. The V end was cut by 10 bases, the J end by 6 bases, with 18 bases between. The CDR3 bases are TGTGCCACAGGAAATCGGGGTACGGATGGCTACACCTTC. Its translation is CATGNRGTDGYTF.

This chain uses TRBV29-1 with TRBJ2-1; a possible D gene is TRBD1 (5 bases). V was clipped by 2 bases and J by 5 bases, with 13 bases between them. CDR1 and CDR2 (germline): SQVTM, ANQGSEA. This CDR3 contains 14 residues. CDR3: CSVEPRASHNEQFF. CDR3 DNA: TGCAGCGTTGAACCCAGGGCCAGCCACAATGAGCAGTTCTTC.